A selection of T cell receptor beta chains follows, all from one sample in a study of T cell responses to AZD1222 COVID-19 vaccine. TCRdb's copy holds only in-frame clones and misses some; the assay was immunoSEQ multiplex PCR. The profile covers about 86,000 clones, with roughly nine tenths appearing a single time and 2.2% taken by the ten largest. Material: peripheral blood, obtained on day 0 of AZD1222 vaccination. These receptors all come from an adult in good health. Each CDR3 is given with its conserved first and last residue. A D gene is named only where the DNA matches it firmly. Clone size is shown for a subset of rows, as once, few, many or a class of expanded clone.

D gene | clone size | J gene | V gene | CDR3 DNA | CDR3 protein
. | . | TRBJ2-1 | TRBV11-2 | TGTGCCAGCAGCTCAAGGGTGGCTCGCAATGAGCAGTTCTTC | CASSSRVARNEQFF
. | . | TRBJ1-4 | TRBV19 | TGTGCCAGTAGCAACAACGGGGGTCCTAATGAAAAACTGTTTTTT | CASSNNGGPNEKLFF
. | . | TRBJ1-4 | TRBV7-9 | TGTGCCAGCAGCTTAGTGGGTCCTGCTAATGAAAAACTGTTTTTT | CASSLVGPANEKLFF
. | few | TRBJ1-5 | TRBV4-3 | TGCGCCAGCAGCCAAGCCCATGGAGGGGTTCGGCGTCAGCCCCAGCATTTT | CASSQAHGGVRRQPQHF
. | . | TRBJ2-5 | TRBV7-2 | TGTGCCAGCAGCTTTCAGGGCGTTCTACGAGAGACCCAGTACTTC | CASSFQGVLRETQYF
. | . | TRBJ1-1 | TRBV6-5 | TGTGCCAGCAGTCCGGGGCATAAGAACACTGAAGCTTTCTTT | CASSPGHKNTEAFF
. | . | TRBJ2-1 | TRBV11-2 | TGTGCCAGCAGCTTAGAAGGTTATGAGCAGTTCTTC | CASSLEGYEQFF
. | . | TRBJ2-7 | TRBV6-5 | TGTGCCAGTGCCCACGGCGGAACCTACGAGCAGTACTTC | CASAHGGTYEQYF
TRBD1 | . | TRBJ1-2 | TRBV29-1 | TGCAGCGTCGATCCGACAGGGTCTAGCTATGGCTACACCTTC | CSVDPTGSSYGYTF
. | . | TRBJ1-1 | TRBV18 | TGTGCCAGCTCACCACCGAGCAGGGGCGCTGAAGCTTTCTTT | CASSPPSRGAEAFF
TRBD2 | . | TRBJ2-1 | TRBV10-3 | TGTGCCACAATAGACGCGGGAGGGCCCGGCAATGAGCAGTTCTTC | CATIDAGGPGNEQFF
. | . | TRBJ1-4 | TRBV5-6 | TGTGCCAGCAGCCCACCCGGGGGGGATGAAAAACTGTTTTTT | CASSPPGGDEKLFF
TRBD1 | . | TRBJ1-6 | TRBV5-8 | TGTGCCAGCAGCTCGACAGGGCATAATTCACCCCTCCACTTT | CASSSTGHNSPLHF
. | . | TRBJ2-5 | TRBV6-2/TRBV6-3 | TGTGCCAGCAGTTACTCCTGGGAGACCCAGTACTTC | CASSYSWETQYF
TRBD1 | . | TRBJ1-4 | TRBV7-9 | TGTGCCAGCAGCTTAGGGACAGGAAATGAAAAACTGTTTTTT | CASSLGTGNEKLFF
TRBD1 | . | TRBJ1-1 | TRBV5-1 | TGCGCCAGCAGCTTGTCCCAGGGGGCTGCTGAAGCTTTCTTT | CASSLSQGAAEAFF
. | . | TRBJ2-7 | TRBV7-2 | TGTGCCAGCAGCTTGACTGATAAACCCTACGAGCAGTACTTC | CASSLTDKPYEQYF
TRBD2 | . | TRBJ2-3 | TRBV19 | TGTGCCAGTAGATTAGCGGGAGGGCCCGCAGATACGCAGTATTTT | CASRLAGGPADTQYF
TRBD1 | . | TRBJ2-7 | TRBV4-2 | TGTGCCAGCAGCCTCCAGGGGGAAGGCTACGAGCAGTACTTC | CASSLQGEGYEQYF
TRBD1 | . | TRBJ1-1 | TRBV7-8 | TGTGCCAGCAGCGGAAGGACAGGGACGCGAACTGAAGCTTTCTTT | CASSGRTGTRTEAFF
. | once | TRBJ1-2 | TRBV7-2 | TGTGCCAGCAGCTTCGGACAGCCGCCTAACTATGGCTACACCTTC | CASSFGQPPNYGYTF
. | . | TRBJ1-5 | TRBV30 | TGTGCCTGGAGTGTAACCAGGTCCAATCAGCCCCAGCATTTT | CAWSVTRSNQPQHF
TRBD1 | . | TRBJ1-6 | TRBV6-5 | TGTGCCAGCAGTTACAACAGGGGTAATTCACCCCTCCACTTT | CASSYNRGNSPLHF
. | once | TRBJ1-4 | TRBV7-8 | TGTGCCAGCAGCCCCTCTTCAGCAACTAATGAAAAACTGTTTTTT | CASSPSSATNEKLFF
. | . | TRBJ1-5 | TRBV2 | TGTGCCAGCAGTGTGGACAATCAGCCCCAGCATTTT | CASSVDNQPQHF
. | . | TRBJ1-4 | TRBV10-3 | TGTGCCAGTAGACAGGATGCAACTAATGAAAAACTGTTTTTT | CASRQDATNEKLFF
. | . | TRBJ2-1 | TRBV19 | TGTGCCAGTAGTATTTGGGGAGGCGTCGGGAATGAGCAGTTCTTC | CASSIWGGVGNEQFF
TRBD2 | . | TRBJ2-3 | TRBV4-1 | TGCGCCAGCAGCCAAGGAACTAGCGGGGGGCCGGCAGATACGCAGTATTTT | CASSQGTSGGPADTQYF
TRBD2 | . | TRBJ2-3 | TRBV15 | TGTGCCACCAGCAGAACATCGGGAGGACTAGCGGGCACAGATACGCAGTATTTT | CATSRTSGGLAGTDTQYF
TRBD1 | . | TRBJ1-2 | TRBV18 | TGTGCCAGCTCGCTAGCAGACAGGGCCGATGGCTACACCTTC | CASSLADRADGYTF
TRBD1 | . | TRBJ1-1 | TRBV7-9 | TGTGCCAGCAGCTTAGGTGAAGGGGGCCGGACTGAAGCTTTCTTT | CASSLGEGGRTEAFF
. | . | TRBJ2-1 | TRBV12-5 | TGTGCTAGTGGTTTGTTTGGTGGGAATGAGCAGTTCTTC | CASGLFGGNEQFF